In its sample, the clone carrying this TCR beta chain was seen a few times. Antigen unknown. The V end lost 2 bases, the J end lost 0 bases, and 12 bases lay between the germline ends. Germline V gene data show CDR1 as SGHNT and CDR2 as YYREEE (reference sequence). CDR3 length: 16 amino acids. The sample originates from a study of cytomegalovirus exposure and HLA in healthy donors. Study-wide results and limits: V- and J-gene trimming of TCR beta was linked (in a later analysis) to a missense DCLRE1C variant. Other equally common chains were less clonally expanded than HLA-associated TCR beta chains, a later analysis showed. Among donors in an Asian-associated ancestry cluster, a later analysis reportedly found fewer N-insertions than the roughly 610-donor mean.

In the PCR, 60 Vbeta and 13 Jbeta primers were used. The method was immunoSEQ multiplex PCR; TCRdb's version includes in-frame clones alone and lacks a portion of them. The repertoire holds some 120,000 clones, with over 8% as singletons. This chain joins TRBV5-4 and TRBJ1-3, with D maybe TRBD1 (6 bases). The TCR sequence derives from a man between 25 and 39 years old in good health and CMV-seronegative. Input material: PBMCs. In DNA, the CDR3 is TGTGCCAGCAGCTTAAGGGGGTCGAGCTCTGGAAACACCATATATTTT. It encodes CASSLRGSSSGNTIYF.